This T cell receptor beta chain stems from a study of response to subunit inactivated influenza vaccine. General study results and limits: The authors proposed limited new T cell recruitment per seasonal influenza vaccination.

Each CDR3 protein is one row after TCRdb ran MiXCR on the RT-PCR reads. Of over 150,000 distinct CDR3 sequences listed, roughly 8.7% are singletons. Turning to this clonotype: Its antigen is as yet unknown.

Sequenced here: non-naive T cells sorted from PBMCs, sampled on the day of vaccination. The origin of this receptor is a man aged 50-60 years who received an inactivated influenza vaccine.

The CDR3 reads CASTGVGPMNTEAFF. Here the CDR3 DNA reads TGTGCCAGTACGGGGGTGGGTCCCATGAACACTGAAGCTTTCTTT. The V call is TRBV19, the J call TRBJ1-1, with D tentatively TRBD1 (5 bases). The germline V gene has CDR1 LNHDA and CDR2 SQIVND (reference sequence). The V end was cut by 7 bases, the J end by 0 bases, with 15 bases between. This CDR3 region has 15 residues.